The rows below give T cell receptor beta chains drawn from one sample of a study of blood T cell repertoires in COVID-19. Assay used: immunoSEQ multiplex PCR; TCRdb lists only in-frame clones, some missing. The sample carries 390,000 or so clones, roughly nine tenths recorded once. The sample consisted of PBMCs or T cells enriched from blood (not recorded which). The receptors shown here come from a man aged 18 to 30 who had recovered from COVID-19. Both conserved end residues are part of each CDR3. D genes are given only for firm matches. For some rows the clone size is stated as once, few or many, or as a class when expanded; others skip it.

cdr3_aa	cdr3_nt	j_call	clone_size	d_call	v_call
CASSVTGKAYEQYF	TGTGCCAGCAGCGTGACGGGTAAGGCCTACGAGCAGTACTTC	TRBJ2-7	few	.	TRBV9
CASSRTGGSLYGYTF	TGCGCCAGCAGCAGGACAGGGGGCTCCCTCTATGGCTACACCTTC	TRBJ1-2	.	TRBD1	TRBV5-1
CASSTGTQRGSEQFF	TGTGCCAGCAGCACGGGGACCCAGAGGGGGAGTGAGCAGTTCTTC	TRBJ2-1	.	.	TRBV11-3
CASSVSQGVEQFF	TGTGCCAGCTCAGTGTCACAGGGGGTTGAGCAGTTCTTC	TRBJ2-1	.	TRBD1	TRBV18
CASSETRETNEKLFF	TGTGCCAGCAGTGAGACGAGGGAGACTAATGAAAAACTGTTTTTT	TRBJ1-4	.	.	TRBV2
CASSQGRGGHNEQFF	TGCGCCAGCAGCCAAGGTAGGGGTGGCCACAATGAGCAGTTCTTC	TRBJ2-1	.	.	TRBV4-1
CAWSVRGRSPLHF	TGTGCCTGGAGTGTTAGGGGCCGATCACCCCTCCACTTT	TRBJ1-6	.	.	TRBV30
CATFRGMNTEAFF	TGCGCCACTTTCAGGGGGATGAACACTGAAGCTTTCTTT	TRBJ1-1	.	TRBD1	TRBV10-1
CASSLVRGTNYGYTF	TGTGCCAGCAGTTTGGTGAGAGGAACTAACTATGGCTACACCTTC	TRBJ1-2	.	.	TRBV27
CASSLGQGTEAFF	TGTGCCAGCAGTCTCGGACAGGGGACTGAAGCTTTCTTT	TRBJ1-1	once	TRBD1	TRBV6-5
CASSVGQGPYEQYF	TGTGCCAGTAGTGTGGGACAGGGCCCCTACGAGCAGTACTTC	TRBJ2-7	.	TRBD1	TRBV19
CASSPRGQETQYF	TGTGCCAGCAGCCCCCGGGGACAAGAGACCCAGTACTTC	TRBJ2-5	.	.	TRBV3-1/TRBV3-2
CASSLTQGGNTEAFF	TGTGCCAGCAGCTTAACACAGGGGGGCAACACTGAAGCTTTCTTT	TRBJ1-1	.	TRBD1	TRBV5-4
CASSRTGTSNQPQHF	TGTGCCAGCAGCCGGACAGGGACTAGCAATCAGCCCCAGCATTTT	TRBJ1-5	once	TRBD1	TRBV6-5
CASSWTRQETQYF	TGTGCCAGCAGTTGGACTAGACAAGAGACCCAGTACTTC	TRBJ2-5	.	TRBD2	TRBV2
CASSFTGGAGDQPQHF	TGTGCCAGCAGCTTTACAGGGGGCGCCGGGGATCAGCCCCAGCATTTT	TRBJ1-5	.	TRBD1	TRBV5-4
CASSLTTGTNEKLFF	TGTGCCAGCAGCTTAACGACAGGGACTAATGAAAAACTGTTTTTT	TRBJ1-4	.	TRBD1	TRBV11-2
CASSIPVLGSSYNEQFF	TGTGCCAGTAGTATCCCTGTCCTAGGGAGCTCCTACAATGAGCAGTTCTTC	TRBJ2-1	.	.	TRBV19
CASSATVNTEAFF	TGTGCCAGCAGCGCAACAGTGAACACTGAAGCTTTCTTT	TRBJ1-1	.	.	TRBV7-3
CASSPNREGLRGYTF	TGTGCCAGCTCCCCTAACCGGGAGGGTCTCCGAGGCTACACCTTC	TRBJ1-2	.	.	TRBV2
CASSLTRNTEAFF	TGTGCCAGCAGCTTAACCAGGAACACTGAAGCTTTCTTT	TRBJ1-1	.	.	TRBV7-3
CGSEASEYEQYF	TGTGGAAGCGAGGCTAGCGAATACGAGCAGTACTTC	TRBJ2-7	.	.	TRBV6-5
CASSLVRGYGYTF	TGTGCCAGCAGTTTGGTTAGGGGGTATGGCTACACCTTC	TRBJ1-2	.	.	TRBV12-3/TRBV12-4
CASSAGQGANSPLHF	TGTGCCAGCTCAGCCGGACAGGGCGCAAATTCACCCCTCCACTTT	TRBJ1-6	once	TRBD1	TRBV18
CASSLSGRSTGELFF	TGTGCCAGCAGTTTGTCAGGGAGGAGCACCGGGGAGCTGTTTTTT	TRBJ2-2	.	.	TRBV28
CASSHWTSGGASGNEQYF	TGTGCCAGCAGCCATTGGACTAGCGGGGGGGCGAGTGGGAACGAGCAGTACTTC	TRBJ2-7	.	TRBD2	TRBV4-2
CASSQATGLAGYEQYF	TGCGCCAGCAGCCAAGCTACGGGACTAGCGGGTTACGAGCAGTACTTC	TRBJ2-7	.	TRBD2	TRBV4-1
CASTLHAIHFGQYF	TGTGCCAGCACTCTCCACGCTATCCATTTTGGGCAGTACTTC	TRBJ2-7	.	.	TRBV5-8
CASSDHFTGKNSPLHF	TGTGCCAGCAGTGACCATTTTACAGGGAAAAATTCACCCCTCCACTTT	TRBJ1-6	.	.	TRBV25-1
CASSLDLLGTDTQYF	TGTGCCAGCAGCTTAGATCTCCTAGGTACAGATACGCAGTATTTT	TRBJ2-3	once	.	TRBV11-2
CAISLGQNGYTF	TGTGCCATCAGCCTCGGACAGAATGGCTACACCTTC	TRBJ1-2	.	.	TRBV10-3
CASSLIGGQGGYNEQFF	TGCGCCAGCAGCTTAATTGGTGGACAGGGAGGCTACAATGAGCAGTTCTTC	TRBJ2-1	.	TRBD1	TRBV5-1
CASSPRRSGSREQFF	TGTGCCAGCAGTCCCCGTCGGAGCGGGAGTAGGGAGCAGTTCTTC	TRBJ2-1	.	TRBD2	TRBV7-9
CAWRAASGNTIYF	TGTGCCTGGCGGGCGGCCTCTGGAAACACCATATATTTT	TRBJ1-3	.	.	TRBV6-5
CASTPSVGQYNEQFF	TGTGCCAGTACCCCTTCCGTGGGGCAATATAATGAGCAGTTCTTC	TRBJ2-1	.	.	TRBV19
CASSIGTLFYEQYF	TGTGCCAGTAGTATTGGGACACTGTTCTACGAGCAGTACTTC	TRBJ2-7	.	.	TRBV19
CASTRERSPLHF	TGTGCCAGCACCCGGGAGCGCTCACCCCTCCACTTT	TRBJ1-6	.	.	TRBV7-9
CASSQEKGTAYNSPLHF	TGCGCCAGCAGCCAAGAAAAGGGGACAGCCTATAATTCACCCCTCCACTTT	TRBJ1-6	.	TRBD1	TRBV4-3
CASSTGTNQPQHF	TGTGCCAGCAGTACAGGGACCAATCAGCCCCAGCATTTT	TRBJ1-5	.	.	TRBV6-5
CASSITGNNQPQHF	TGTGCCAGTAGTATTACAGGGAACAATCAGCCCCAGCATTTT	TRBJ1-5	.	.	TRBV19
CASIPDTYTGELFF	TGTGCCAGCATCCCGGACACTTACACCGGGGAGCTGTTTTTT	TRBJ2-2	once	.	TRBV28
CASNGQTNQPQHF	TGTGCCAGCAATGGGCAGACCAATCAGCCCCAGCATTTT	TRBJ1-5	.	.	TRBV28
CAISVTGGGGSTDTQYF	TGTGCCATCAGTGTGACAGGGGGCGGAGGTAGCACAGATACGCAGTATTTT	TRBJ2-3	.	TRBD1	TRBV10-3
CSVDTGDSGNTIYF	TGCAGCGTTGACACAGGAGACTCTGGAAACACCATATATTTT	TRBJ1-3	.	.	TRBV29-1
CASSFAGGEPYEQYF	TGTGCCAGCAGTTTTGCCGGAGGGGAACCCTACGAGCAGTACTTC	TRBJ2-7	.	.	TRBV28
CASSGQGAFEQYF	TGTGCCAGCTCAGGGCAGGGGGCGTTCGAGCAGTACTTC	TRBJ2-7	.	TRBD1	TRBV18
CASSLQLAGSYEQYF	TGCGCCAGCAGCTTACAACTAGCGGGGTCCTACGAGCAGTACTTC	TRBJ2-7	.	TRBD2	TRBV4-3
CASSSQIGDSGELFF	TGTGCCAGCAGCTCCCAGATAGGGGACAGCGGGGAGCTGTTTTTT	TRBJ2-2	.	TRBD1	TRBV7-3
CSVDMGGGWKTQYF	TGCAGCGTTGATATGGGAGGAGGATGGAAGACCCAGTACTTC	TRBJ2-5	.	.	TRBV29-1
CASSLAGPGELFF	TGTGCCAGCAGCTTAGCAGGGCCCGGGGAGCTGTTTTTT	TRBJ2-2	.	.	TRBV11-3
CASSEGGYTF	TGTGCCAGCAGCGAGGGCGGCTACACCTTC	TRBJ1-2	.	.	TRBV12-3/TRBV12-4
CASSLATSGYNREQYF	TGTGCCAGCAGCTTAGCGACTAGCGGGTACAACAGGGAGCAGTACTTC	TRBJ2-7	.	TRBD2	TRBV7-9
CASSLLGVTDTQYF	TGCGCCAGCAGCTTGTTGGGAGTCACAGATACGCAGTATTTT	TRBJ2-3	.	.	TRBV5-1
CASSVGGSGANEKLFF	TGTGCCAGCAGCGTGGGGGGATCCGGGGCTAATGAAAAACTGTTTTTT	TRBJ1-4	.	.	TRBV14
CASSYSRGVGNTIYF	TGTGCCAGCAGTTACTCCAGGGGTGTGGGAAACACCATATATTTT	TRBJ1-3	few	.	TRBV6-5
CASSLAGTGGYEQYF	TGCGCCAGCAGCTTGGCGGGGACAGGGGGCTACGAGCAGTACTTC	TRBJ2-7	once	TRBD1	TRBV5-1
CASSQDLGAIAFF	TGTGCCAGCAGCCAAGATTTAGGAGCAATAGCTTTCTTT	TRBJ1-1	.	.	TRBV3-1/TRBV3-2
CASSPRRGGYEQYF	TGTGCCAGCTCACCTCGACGGGGGGGCTACGAGCAGTACTTC	TRBJ2-7	.	TRBD2	TRBV18
CASSFGGRPFYGYTF	TGTGCCAGCAGCTTCGGGGGTCGCCCTTTTTATGGCTACACCTTC	TRBJ1-2	.	.	TRBV7-9
CASSHGYGYTF	TGTGCCAGCAGTCACGGGTATGGCTACACCTTC	TRBJ1-2	.	.	TRBV6-5